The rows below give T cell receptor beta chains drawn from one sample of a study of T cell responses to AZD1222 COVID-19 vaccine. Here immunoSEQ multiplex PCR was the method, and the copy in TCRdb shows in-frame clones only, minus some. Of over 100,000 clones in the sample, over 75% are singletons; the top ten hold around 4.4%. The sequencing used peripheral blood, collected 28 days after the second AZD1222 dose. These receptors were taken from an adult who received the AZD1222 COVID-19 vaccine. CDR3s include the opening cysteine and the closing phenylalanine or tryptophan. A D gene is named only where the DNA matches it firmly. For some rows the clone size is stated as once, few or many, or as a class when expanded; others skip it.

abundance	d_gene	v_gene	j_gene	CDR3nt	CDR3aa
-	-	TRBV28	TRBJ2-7	TGTGCCAGCGAGGGGGGAGTCCTCCCCTACGAGCAGTACTTC	CASEGGVLPYEQYF
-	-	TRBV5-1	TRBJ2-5	TGCGCCAGCAGCTTTCAAGGACTGAGACAAGAGACCCAGTACTTC	CASSFQGLRQETQYF
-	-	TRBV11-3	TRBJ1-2	TGTGCCAGCAGCCCCAGGGGACGGAGAGAGTATGGCTACACCTTC	CASSPRGRREYGYTF
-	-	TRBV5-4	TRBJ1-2	TGTGCCAGCAGTCCCGGGTCCATGAACTATGGCTACACCTTC	CASSPGSMNYGYTF
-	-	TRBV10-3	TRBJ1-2	TGTGCCATCAGGAGGGACGGAGCTAACTATGGCTACACCTTC	CAIRRDGANYGYTF
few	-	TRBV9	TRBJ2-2	TGTGCCAGCACCCCCCATTGGGATCCGGCGGAGCTGTTTTTT	CASTPHWDPAELFF
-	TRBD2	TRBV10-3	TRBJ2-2	TGTGCCATCAGCGCCCTAGCGGGGAAAAACACCGGGGAGCTGTTTTTT	CAISALAGKNTGELFF
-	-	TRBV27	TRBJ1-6	TGTGCCAGCGGGCGGGGGGGGTTTTCCTATAATTCACCCCTCCACTTT	CASGRGGFSYNSPLHF
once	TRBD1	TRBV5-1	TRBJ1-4	TGCGCCAGCAGCTTTGGACAGGCAACTAATGAAAAACTGTTTTTT	CASSFGQATNEKLFF
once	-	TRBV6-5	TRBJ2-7	TGTGCCAGCAACCTACAGGTGGTCTACGAGCAGTACTTC	CASNLQVVYEQYF
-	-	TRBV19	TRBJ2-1	TGTGCCAGCAGCCTAATCGTAAGCTCCTACAATGAGCAGTTCTTC	CASSLIVSSYNEQFF
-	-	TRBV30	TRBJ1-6	TGTGCCTGGGCCCGGGGGGCCCAAGGGTCACCCCTCCACTTT	CAWARGAQGSPLHF
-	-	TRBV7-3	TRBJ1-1	TGTGCCAGCAGCTTAACTTTCGGTGAAGCTTTCTTT	CASSLTFGEAFF
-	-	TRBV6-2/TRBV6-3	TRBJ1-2	TGTGCCAGCAGCGACAGCCTAGTAATCTATGGCTACACCTTC	CASSDSLVIYGYTF
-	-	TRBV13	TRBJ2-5	TGTGCCAGCAGCTCTCGAGGGGCCAACCAAGAGACCCAGTACTTC	CASSSRGANQETQYF
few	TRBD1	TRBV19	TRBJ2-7	TGTGCCAGTAGGTACACAGGGGGCGCCGGATCCTACGAGCAGTACTTC	CASRYTGGAGSYEQYF
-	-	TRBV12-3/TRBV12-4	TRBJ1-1	TGTGCCAGCAGCCACTCAGGGGTCACTGAAGCTTTCTTT	CASSHSGVTEAFF
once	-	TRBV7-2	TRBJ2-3	TGTGCCAGCAGCTGGGGGGAAGATACGCAGTATTTT	CASSWGEDTQYF
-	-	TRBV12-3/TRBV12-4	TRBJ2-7	TGTGCCAGCAGCCTTGGGGGCTCCTACGAGCAGTACTTC	CASSLGGSYEQYF
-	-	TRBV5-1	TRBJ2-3	TGCGCCAGCAGCTTGACGTCTAGCACAGATACGCAGTATTTT	CASSLTSSTDTQYF
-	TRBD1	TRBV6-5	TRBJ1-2	TGTGCCAGCAGTTACTTAGGATCGGACAGGGGGCAAGGCTACACCTTC	CASSYLGSDRGQGYTF
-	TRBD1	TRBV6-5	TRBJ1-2	TGTGCCAGCAGGCCGGGACAGAGCTTAACCTATGGCTACACCTTC	CASRPGQSLTYGYTF
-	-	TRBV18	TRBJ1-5	TGTGCCAGCTCACAAGGGTCAGGCAATCAGCCCCAGCATTTT	CASSQGSGNQPQHF
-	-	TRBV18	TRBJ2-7	TGTGCCAGCTCACCACGGGCAGGGAGTCTCTACGAGCAGTACTTC	CASSPRAGSLYEQYF
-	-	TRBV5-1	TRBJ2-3	TGCGCCAGCAGCTTGGACTCCCCCTCTGTAGATACGCAGTATTTT	CASSLDSPSVDTQYF
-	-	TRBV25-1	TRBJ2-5	TGTGCCAGCAGTGAATATCAGGGGAGCACATTCAAGGAGACCCAGTACTTC	CASSEYQGSTFKETQYF
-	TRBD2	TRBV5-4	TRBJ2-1	TGTGCCAGCAGCTTGTTGCTAGCGGGGAATGAGCAGTTCTTC	CASSLLLAGNEQFF
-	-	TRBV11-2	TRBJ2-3	TGTGCCAGCGTCCGGGGGTTACGCACAGATACGCAGTATTTT	CASVRGLRTDTQYF
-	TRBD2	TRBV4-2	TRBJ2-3	TGTGCCAGCAGCCAAGACGGGGCGGGAGGGGTCACAGATACGCAGTATTTT	CASSQDGAGGVTDTQYF
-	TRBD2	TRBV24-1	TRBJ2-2	TGTGCCACCAGTGATCCTTCTAGCGGGGCTTCCGGGGAGCTGTTTTTT	CATSDPSSGASGELFF
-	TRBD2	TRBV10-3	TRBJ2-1	TGTGCCATCAGTGGAGGGACTAGCGTCTACAATGAGCAGTTCTTC	CAISGGTSVYNEQFF
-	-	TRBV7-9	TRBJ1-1	TGTGCCAGCAGCTTAGCCGGAACTGAAGCTTTCTTT	CASSLAGTEAFF
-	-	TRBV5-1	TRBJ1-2	TGCGCCAGCAGCACGGGACGGACTAGCTATGGCTACACCTTC	CASSTGRTSYGYTF
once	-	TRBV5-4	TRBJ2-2	TGTGCCAGCAGCTTGGGCCCAGGGAACACCGGGGAGCTGTTTTTT	CASSLGPGNTGELFF
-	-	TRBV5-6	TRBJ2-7	TGTGCCAGCAGCTTGATAGGAGCTTCCTACGAGCAGTACTTC	CASSLIGASYEQYF
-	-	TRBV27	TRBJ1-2	TGTGCCAGCAGTCCCCTCGGGAGGTTGAAGATAAGTAGCTATGGCTACACCTTC	CASSPLGRLKISSYGYTF
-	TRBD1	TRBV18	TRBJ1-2	TGTGCCAGCTCACCAAGGACAGGGACTGGCTACACCTTC	CASSPRTGTGYTF